The present entry profiles one T cell receptor beta chain with its context. What antigen it recognizes has not been identified. No base quality values were provided; no much bigger clone lies one nucleotide off. The data stem from a study of technical replicates of blood from several donors (dated by TCRdb to about 2017). Library preparation employed the immunoSEQ multiplex PCR assay. TCRdb's version of the immuneACCESS table is confined to in-frame rearrangements and falls short of the full clone set. An unresolved V gene accounts for under half of the shortfall where checked; the remainder is of unknown origin. The sample includes about 75,000 clones, with almost 95% observed a single time. Around 0.38% of the sample is taken by the ten largest. The germline V gene gives CDR1 as SGDLS and CDR2 as YYNGEE. The CDR3 runs 16 residues from the cysteine to the phenylalanine. Left in the record is the CDR3 DNA by itself, 48 bases read in frame from the first base. After removal of 3 bases from V and 2 bases from J, the junction retains 7 bases not matched to a gene.

The source material was T cells isolated from PBMCs. The source is a human donor in good health. The chain employs TRBV9 and TRBJ2-7, and TRBD2 aligns with 11 junction nucleotides. The nucleotide sequence is TGTGCCAGCAGCGATGGACTAGCGGGTGGACCCTACGAGCAGTACTTC. Translated, it reads CASSDGLAGGPYEQYF.